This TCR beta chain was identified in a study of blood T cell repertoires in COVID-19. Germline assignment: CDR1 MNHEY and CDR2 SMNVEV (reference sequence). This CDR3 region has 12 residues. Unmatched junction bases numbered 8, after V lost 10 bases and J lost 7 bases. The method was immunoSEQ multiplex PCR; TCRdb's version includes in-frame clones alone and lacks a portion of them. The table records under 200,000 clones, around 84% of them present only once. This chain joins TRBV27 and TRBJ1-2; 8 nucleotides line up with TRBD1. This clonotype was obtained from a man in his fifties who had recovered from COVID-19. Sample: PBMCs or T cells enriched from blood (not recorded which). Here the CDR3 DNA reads TGTGCCACCCTGGACAGGGCCAGTGGCTACACCTTC. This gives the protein CATLDRASGYTF.